The text below deals with one T cell receptor beta chain. This specimen belongs to a study of patients and donors after allogeneic stem cell transplantation. The trim removed 2 bases at V and 0 bases at J, leaving 6 bases unmatched. Germline-derived CDR1 and CDR2 are SGHTA and FQGTGA. There are 18 residues in the CDR3. Each CDR3 protein gets one entry after TCRdb re-called the RT-PCR reads with MiXCR. The sample lists approximately 430,000 distinct CDR3 sequences; around 16% were seen once. The rearrangement uses TRBV7-3 and TRBJ2-1, with 11 bases aligning to TRBD1. The receptor was derived from a human donor who was either an allogeneic HSCT recipient or a stem cell or donor lymphocyte infusion donor (not recorded which). It is not recorded whose cells these are; they may come from a transplant donor. The sequenced material came from blood, either unsorted or a sorted T cell fraction (not recorded which). The CDR3 here is CASSLGTGGETSYNEQFF. The CDR3 DNA sequence: TGTGCCAGCAGCTTAGGGACAGGGGGGGAAACCTCCTACAATGAGCAGTTCTTC.